This entry is about one T cell receptor beta chain. Which antigen it targets is not known. No base-level quality is on record; no much larger clone is a single base apart. Compared with germline, V lacks 4 bases and J lacks 4 bases; bases without a gene match: 6. The CDR3 goes from the cysteine to the phenylalanine over 16 residues. Of all the DNA, just the CDR3 is kept, 48 bases in frame from base 1. Via the germline V gene, CDR1 is SGHTA and CDR2 FQGTGA. The data belong to a study of blood T cell repertoires in COVID-19 (dated by TCRdb to about 2020). About the investigation overall: The collaborator samples originated in the United States, Italy and Spain and spanned the acute and convalescent phases of COVID-19. The repertoires were released in a freely available public database meant as a resource for research on the immune response to SARS-CoV-2. Where available, HLA class I and class II types were obtained from metadata supplied by the sample provider rather than from assay-based typing. The samples were drawn from two sources: the first 160 participants of the ongoing ImmuneRACE study, and 1,254 subjects contributed by 6 global collaborators. Subjects who had been exposed to COVID-19, were actively infected with it, or had recovered from it provided the deeply sampled blood TCRbeta repertoires that made up the dataset. The material from the prospective study consisted of cDNA or gDNA derived from T cells, B-cell-depleted T cells, or PBMCs. Nearly every sample came with metadata listing a de-identified subject ID, COVID-19 status, age in years and sex. The paper's findings and limits, for the study overall: The amount of clinical and demographic metadata varied by source and participant and was provided uncurated.

The collaborating institutions used their own protocols to collect whole blood in K2EDTA tubes. Collaborator samples were shipped for TCRbeta analysis as frozen whole blood, isolated PBMCs, or DNA extracted from either sample type. TCRbeta CDR3 regions were amplified from genomic DNA using the immunoSEQ Assay, a bias-controlled multiplex PCR. As for how the authors treated the data: Within the assay, amplification of reference gene primers was used to estimate how many nucleated cells each sample contained. To quantify the absolute abundance of each unique TCRbeta CDR3 rearrangement, sequence reads were collapsed and filtered. Productive Simpson clonality was computed per sample as the square root of Simpson's diversity index over productive rearrangements. What TCRdb holds here is the immuneACCESS table cut down to in-frame rearrangements. Part of the clones is not present; checked against another copy, under half of the missing clones reflect an unresolved V gene, and the others are unexplained. That table supplies the V and J calls and clone size; D and trimming were determined from the DNA. The table for this sample lists more than 50,000 clones; over 75% of them were counted only once. Approximately 15% of the sample lies in the top ten.

Sequencing used peripheral blood. This receptor was identified in a man of 80 years or more with acute or convalescent COVID-19. Rearrangement joined TRBV7-3 to TRBJ2-2, with TRBD2 identical over 10 junction bases. The encoded CDR3 is CASSSPSGGATGELFF. At the DNA level, the sequence is TGTGCCAGCAGCTCCCCCAGCGGGGGGGCCACCGGGGAGCTGTTTTTT.